A single sample gave rise to the 20 T cell receptor beta chains below, sequenced in a study of blood T cells in healthy people across ages. For the second PCR, which ran for 7 to 11 cycles, a sample-barcoded 5' primer and a J-beta primer mix were used. One entry per CDR3 protein, called by TCRdb with MiXCR from the 5' RACE reads. Of about 1.6 million distinct CDR3 sequences listed, 34% are singletons. Sequencing was carried out using blood. Receptor source: a woman aged 30 to 39 in good health.

The table lists this clonotype with a few counts. The J gene is TRBJ2-1, the V gene TRBV10-2; the match to TRBD2 covers 7 bases. V was pared by 6 bases and J by 2 bases, with 4 bases of the junction left unmatched. The CDR3 spans 14 residues. Germline CDR1 and CDR2: WSHSY and SAAADI. CDR3 region: CASRPGGTYNEQFF. As DNA, the CDR3 is TGCGCCAGCAGACCGGGGGGAACCTACAATGAGCAGTTCTTC.

This clonotype was seen a few times. This chain uses TRBV11-2 with TRBJ2-3; TRBD1 matches at 7 bases. CDR1 is SGHAT and CDR2 is FQNNGV in the germline V gene. V trimming: 5 bases; J trimming: 4 bases; junction bases outside the gene matches: 9. This CDR3 has 15 amino acids. CDR3 in DNA: TGTGCCAGCAGCCCCAGGGGGTCCTCCCCAGATACGCAGTATTTT. Translating gives CASSPRGSSPDTQYF.

This clonotype was counted at least ten times. V usage is TRBV10-3 and J usage is TRBJ2-7; D is uncertain. V was pared by 0 bases and J by 3 bases, with 6 bases between. The germline CDR1 and CDR2 sequences are ENHRY and SYGVKD. The CDR3 consists of 13 residues. The CDR3 sequence: CAISESNGYEQYF. The CDR3 coding sequence is TGTGCCATCAGTGAGTCTAACGGCTACGAGCAGTACTTC.

The genes are TRBV28 and TRBJ2-7; no clear D. Trimming removed 2 bases at V and 1 base at J, with 6 bases between. The germline gives CDR1 MDHEN, CDR2 SYDVKM. The CDR3 loop spans 13 amino acids. For the CDR3, the DNA is TGTGCCAGCAGTTTAAGGATTTCCTACGAGCAGTACTTC. Its protein product is CASSLRISYEQYF.

This clonotype was counted ten times or more. This chain uses TRBV7-9 with TRBJ2-7; D is perhaps TRBD1 (6 bases). Trimming removed 3 bases from V and 9 bases from J, with 12 bases in between. Germline V lookup: CDR1 SEHNR, CDR2 FQNEAQ (reference sequence). The CDR3 sequence is 12 residues long. CDR3 amino acids: CASSFDTGRQYF. CDR3 coding DNA: TGTGCCAGCAGCTTTGACACAGGGAGGCAGTACTTC.

This clonotype was seen a few times. The chain couples TRBV3-1 to TRBJ2-7; 9 bases match TRBD1. The CDR3 length is 15 residues. With 2 bases clipped from V and 5 bases from J, the junction kept 7 bases outside the gene matches. CDR1 and CDR2 (germline): LGHDT, YNNKEL (reference sequence). The CDR3 bases are TGTGCCAGCAGCCAACCGGGACAGGGTTACCACGAGCAGTACTTC. As protein: CASSQPGQGYHEQYF.

Comments on this clonotype: Since no conserved phenylalanine or tryptophan closes the CDR3, a read error is the likely cause. The gene calls are TRBV29-1 and TRBJ1-1, with TRBD1 identical over 7 bases. The germline gives CDR1 SQVTM, CDR2 ANQGSEA. V dropped 7 bases and J dropped 10; count of bases not matched to a gene: 15. The length of the CDR3 is 13 residues. For the CDR3, the DNA is TGCAGCGGGGGACCGGGACAGTTAGGAGGAGCTTTCTGT. It yields the protein CSGGPGQLGGAFC.

The V call is TRBV7-2, the J call TRBJ2-5, with TRBD2 matching 11 bases. V trimming: 3 bases; J trimming: 9 bases; junction bases outside the gene matches: 6. The V gene's germline CDR1 is SGHTA and CDR2 FQGNSA. The CDR3 runs to 14 residues. In nucleotides, the CDR3 is TGTGCCAGCAGCTTCGGTAGCGGGAGGGTGGCCCAGTACTTC. The encoded protein is CASSFGSGRVAQYF.

This clonotype was observed a handful of times. The chain couples TRBV20-1 to TRBJ2-7, with TRBD2 as a possible D gene (5 bases). The CDR3 sequence is 14 residues long. Trimming took off 2 bases at V and 4 bases at J, with 15 bases between the two ends. Germline loops: CDR1 DFQATT, CDR2 SNEGSKA (reference sequence). CDR3 residues: CSARPSNGVYEQYF. As DNA, the CDR3 is TGCAGTGCTAGACCCTCGAACGGGGTTTACGAGCAGTACTTC.

This clonotype appeared a few times. The rearrangement joins TRBV29-1 to TRBJ1-1; D is unclear. From germline, CDR1 is SQVTM and CDR2 ANQGSEA. V was trimmed by 3 bases and J by 8 bases, leaving 10 bases between them. The CDR3 extends over 11 amino acids. CDR3 loop: CSVENNAEAFF. As DNA, the CDR3 is TGCAGCGTTGAGAATAATGCGGAAGCTTTCTTT.

This clonotype came up a few times. CDR3: CSARPYGGYNEQYF. CDR3 coding DNA: TGCAGTGCTAGACCCTACGGGGGCTACAATGAGCAGTACTTC. The V call is TRBV20-1, the J call TRBJ2-5; possibly TRBD1 or TRBD2 for D (6 bases each). This CDR3 has 14 residues. Germline-derived CDR1 and CDR2 are DFQATT and SNEGSKA (reference sequence). V was trimmed by 2 bases and J by 11 bases, leaving 21 bases between them.

The chain couples TRBV6-5 to TRBJ2-7, with 8 bases identical to TRBD1. This CDR3 has 14 residues. Germline-derived CDR1 and CDR2 are MNHEY and SVGAGI. V lost 4 bases and J lost 3; bases outside the gene matches: 5. CDR3: CASSSRTGCYEQYF. DNA for the CDR3: TGTGCCAGCAGTTCCCGGACAGGGTGCTACGAGCAGTACTTC.

For this clonotype: Being one base from a much bigger clone, this may be a read error. The CDR3 region has the DNA TGTGCCAGCGTGAGAGGGAGTGACGAGACCCAGTACTTC. The encoded protein is CASVRGSDETQYF. The rearrangement joins TRBV12-3 or TRBV12-4 to TRBJ2-5; TRBD2 is a possible D gene (5 bases). V was trimmed by 8 bases and J by 5 bases, leaving 15 bases between them. The CDR3 runs 13 residues.

V and J are TRBV4-2 and TRBJ2-1; tentatively, D is TRBD2 (5 bases). CDR1 and CDR2 from the germline V gene are LGHNA and YNFKEQ. V was pared by 4 bases and J by 9 bases, with 13 bases between. The CDR3 covers 13 residues. The CDR3 DNA sequence: TGTGCCAGCAGCCGAGTTGAGGGTGGTGAGCAGTTCTTC. It codes for CASSRVEGGEQFF.

This clonotype was picked up a small number of times. V usage is TRBV10-3 and J usage is TRBJ1-1; maybe TRBD1 (5 bases). CDR1 and CDR2 (germline): ENHRY, SYGVKD. This CDR3 is 12 amino acids long. V shed 8 bases and J shed 3 bases, with 10 bases lying between them. CDR3 amino acids: CAIGGVDTEAFF. DNA for the CDR3: TGTGCCATCGGGGGGGTGGACACTGAAGCTTTCTTT.

This chain joins TRBV30 and TRBJ2-3, with D unresolved. Trimming removed 0 bases from V and 6 bases from J, with 10 bases in between. Germline V lookup: CDR1 GTSNPN, CDR2 SVGIG (reference sequence). The CDR3 totals 13 residues. CDR3 region: CAWSVGPWDTQYF. CDR3 nucleotide sequence: TGTGCCTGGAGTGTAGGTCCCTGGGATACGCAGTATTTT.

The rearrangement uses TRBV15 and TRBJ2-7; D is possibly TRBD2 (6 bases). The germline gives CDR1 LNHNV, CDR2 YYDKDF (reference sequence). This CDR3 region has 15 residues. Trimming removed 1 base from V and 4 bases from J, with 14 bases in between. CDR3 bases: TGTGCCACCAGCAGAGTTCCGGGGGATATGTACGAGCAGTACTTC. Its protein product is CATSRVPGDMYEQYF. The full variable domain, its missing parts supplied by reference TRBV15 and TRBJ2-7, is DAMVIQNPRYQVTQFGKPVTLSCSQTLNHNVMYWYQQKSSQAPKLLFHYYDKDFNNEADTPDNFQSRRPNTSFCFLDIRSPGLGDTAMYLCATSRVPGDMYEQYFGPGTRLTVT.

This clonotype is a singleton in its sample. This may stem from a read error, because a much larger clone lies one nucleotide away. This chain connects TRBV29-1 to TRBJ2-5; D uncertain. Germline CDR1 and CDR2: SQVTM and ANQGSEA. The CDR3 has 11 residues. The CDR3 DNA reads as TGCAGCGGTACCGAACAAGAGACCCAGCACTTC. Amino acids: CSGTEQETQHF.

The chain links TRBV18 to TRBJ2-1; 11 bases line up with TRBD2. V lost 5 bases and J lost 7; bases outside the gene matches: 10. Germline V gives CDR1 KGHSH, CDR2 LQKENI. This CDR3 is built from 16 residues. In DNA, the CDR3 is TGTGCCAGCTCAGTGGCTAGCGGGGGGACGCTTAATGAGCAGTTCTTC. Its translation: CASSVASGGTLNEQFF. The variable domain in full, with the rest retrieved from reference TRBV18 and TRBJ2-1, is NAGVMQNPRHLVRRRGQEARLRCSPMKGHSHVYWYRQLPEEGLKFMVYLQKENIIDESGMPKERFSAEFPKEGPSILRIQQVVRGDSAAYFCASSVASGGTLNEQFFGPGTRLTVL.

The chain combines TRBV21-1 with TRBJ1-5. TRBV21-1 corresponds to a pseudogene. The CDR3 runs to 18 residues. In DNA form, the CDR3 reads TGTGCCAAACGGCCGGCTGGAGCCCGAGGAGGCAGCAATCAGCCCCAGCATTTT. This encodes CAKRPAGARGGSNQPQHF.